This entry features one T cell receptor beta chain sequence. Antigen unknown. The record originates from a study of blood T cells in healthy people across ages. Through a sample-barcoded 5' primer and a J-beta primer mix, a second PCR was run for roughly 6 to 11 cycles. Each of the samples gave a minimum of 3 million paired-end reads that contained CDR3. TCRdb redid the calling of the 5' RACE reads with MiXCR, one entry per CDR3 protein. The table lists roughly 2 million distinct CDR3 sequences, approximately 50% of them singletons, with about 2.1% in the top ten. The CDR3 has 13 residues. Germline V gives CDR1 MNHEY, CDR2 SVGAGI. V was trimmed by 6 bases and J by 2 bases, leaving 10 bases between them. Findings of the study overall: Donors of long life had a larger count of naive CD4+ cells and greater diversity than aged donors.

Peripheral blood, about 10 milliliters per donor, was collected. V usage is TRBV6-5 and J usage is TRBJ1-1; D perhaps matches TRBD1 (6 bases). The sequenced material came from blood. The clonotype comes from a woman aged 40 to 50 in good health. The CDR3 nucleotides are TGTGCCAGCAGGCCAGGGACAAACACTGAAGCTTTCTTT. It codes for CASRPGTNTEAFF.